This T cell receptor beta chain was observed in a study of blood T cell repertoires in COVID-19. Whole-study context: The cDNA or gDNA used as material had been derived from T cells, B-cell-depleted T cells, or PBMCs.

Under the authors' procedure: By means of reference gene primer amplification, nucleated cell counts were estimated. Sequenced by immunoSEQ multiplex PCR; TCRdb stores in-frame clones only, minus some. The DNA gave D and trimming, while V, J and clone size come from that table. There are roughly 63,000 clones in the sample; roughly nine tenths occur only once, and 8.2% lies in the top ten. The CDR3 is 15 amino acids. V lost 3 bases and J 7 bases, leaving 13 bases between the germline ends. Germline assignment: CDR1 SGHTA and CDR2 FQGNSA. Material for sequencing was peripheral blood. The TCR sequence derives from a man aged 45-65 years with active COVID-19. The chain carries TRBV7-2 and TRBJ1-6; a weak D match, TRBD1 (6 bases). The CDR3 DNA reads TGTGCCAGCAGCTTCTCCCCCCAGGGGAATTCACCCCTCCACTTT. This codes for CASSFSPQGNSPLHF.